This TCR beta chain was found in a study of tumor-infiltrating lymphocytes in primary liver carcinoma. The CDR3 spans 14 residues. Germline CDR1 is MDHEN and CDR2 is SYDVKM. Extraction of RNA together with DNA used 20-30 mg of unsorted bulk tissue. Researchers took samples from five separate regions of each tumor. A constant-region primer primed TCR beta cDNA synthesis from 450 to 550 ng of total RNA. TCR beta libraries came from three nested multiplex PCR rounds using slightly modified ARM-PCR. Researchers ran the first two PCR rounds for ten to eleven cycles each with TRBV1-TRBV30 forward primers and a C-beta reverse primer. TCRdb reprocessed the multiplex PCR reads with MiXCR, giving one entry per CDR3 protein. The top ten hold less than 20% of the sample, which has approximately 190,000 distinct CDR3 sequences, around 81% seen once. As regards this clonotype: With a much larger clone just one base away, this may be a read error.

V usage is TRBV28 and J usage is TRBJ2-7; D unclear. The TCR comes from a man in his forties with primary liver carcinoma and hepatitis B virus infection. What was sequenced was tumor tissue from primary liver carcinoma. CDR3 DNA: TGTGCCTGCAGTAAATCCCTTGGGGCCTACGAGCAGTACTTC. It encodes CACSKSLGAYEQYF.